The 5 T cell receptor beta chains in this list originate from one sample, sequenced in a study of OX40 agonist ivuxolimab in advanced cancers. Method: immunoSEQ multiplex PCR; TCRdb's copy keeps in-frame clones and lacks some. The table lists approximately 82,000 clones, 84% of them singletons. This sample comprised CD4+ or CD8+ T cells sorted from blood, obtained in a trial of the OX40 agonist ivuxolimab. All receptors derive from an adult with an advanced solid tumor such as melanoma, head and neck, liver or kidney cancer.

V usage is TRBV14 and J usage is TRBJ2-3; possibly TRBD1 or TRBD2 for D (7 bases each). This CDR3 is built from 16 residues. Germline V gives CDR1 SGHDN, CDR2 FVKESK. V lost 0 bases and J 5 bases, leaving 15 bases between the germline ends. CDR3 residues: CASSQERGRDRDTQYF. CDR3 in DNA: TGTGCCAGCAGCCAAGAACGGGGGAGGGACAGAGATACGCAGTATTTT.

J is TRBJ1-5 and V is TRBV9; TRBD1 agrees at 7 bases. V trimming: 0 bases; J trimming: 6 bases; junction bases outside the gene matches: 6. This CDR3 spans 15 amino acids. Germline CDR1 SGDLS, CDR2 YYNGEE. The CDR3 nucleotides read TGTGCCAGCAGCGTAGGTGACAGGGAGGCTCAGCCCCAGCATTTT. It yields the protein CASSVGDREAQPQHF. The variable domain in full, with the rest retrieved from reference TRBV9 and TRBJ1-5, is DSGVTQTPKHLITATGQRVTLRCSPRSGDLSVYWYQQSLDQGLQFLIQYYNGEERAKGNILERFSAQQFPDLHSELNLSSLELGDSALYFCASSVGDREAQPQHFGDGTRLSIL.

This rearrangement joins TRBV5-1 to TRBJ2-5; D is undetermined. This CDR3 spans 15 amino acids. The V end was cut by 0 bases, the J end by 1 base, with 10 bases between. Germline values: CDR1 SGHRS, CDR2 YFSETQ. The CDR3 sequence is CASSLAGAPQETQYF. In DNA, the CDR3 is TGCGCCAGCAGCTTGGCAGGCGCCCCCCAAGAGACCCAGTACTTC.

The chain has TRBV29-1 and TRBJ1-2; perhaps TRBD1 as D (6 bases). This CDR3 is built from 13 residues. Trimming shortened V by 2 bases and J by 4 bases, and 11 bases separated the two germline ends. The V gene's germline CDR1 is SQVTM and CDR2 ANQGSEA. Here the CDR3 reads CSVERDMGYGYTF. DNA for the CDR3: TGCAGCGTTGAACGGGACATGGGCTATGGCTACACCTTC.

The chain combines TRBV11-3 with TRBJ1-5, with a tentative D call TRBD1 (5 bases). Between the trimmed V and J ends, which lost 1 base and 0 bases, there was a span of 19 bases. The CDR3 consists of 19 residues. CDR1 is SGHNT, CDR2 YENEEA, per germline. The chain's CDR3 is CASSLGARDELCSNQPQHF. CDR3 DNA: TGTGCCAGCAGCTTAGGGGCCAGGGATGAGTTGTGTAGCAATCAGCCCCAGCATTTT.